The clone carrying this TCR beta chain was recorded once. The target antigen is unknown. This sample is part of a study of lymphopenia after photon versus proton radiotherapy. Study-level findings and limits: A bigger post-nadir fall in TCR diversity correlated inversely with survival time in deceased patients. Better survival with proton therapy was suggested as possible, not demonstrated. Relative stability marked proton patients; photon patients lost diversity and naive cells.

The CDR3 totals 13 residues. V was trimmed by 2 bases and J by 7 bases, leaving 9 bases between them. Germline V gene lookup returns CDR1 MNHNY and CDR2 SVGAGI (reference sequence). The repertoire was sequenced with immunoSEQ multiplex PCR; TCRdb's copy has only in-frame clones and lacks some. Of roughly 150,000 clones listed, about nine tenths were seen once; the top ten hold roughly 4.7%. V and J are TRBV6-6 and TRBJ1-5; possible D gene TRBD1, 5 bases. The sequenced sample was peripheral blood, obtained from a patient treated with photon-based radiotherapy. This receptor was identified in a middle-aged man with gastric cancer. CDR3 protein: CASSYDSRQPQHF. CDR3 in DNA: TGTGCCAGCAGTTACGACAGTCGGCAGCCCCAGCATTTT.